This T cell receptor beta chain came from a study of cytomegalovirus exposure and HLA in healthy donors (dated by TCRdb to between 2016 and 2019). For the wider study: In an earlier analysis of roughly 500 of the donors, 250 to 350 Gb of sequence data and approximately 100 million unique TCR beta sequences from about 179 million T cells were reported. On average, 235,054 unique TCR beta nucleotide sequences were sequenced per donor among 350 to 400 genotyped donors of the cohort, with roughly 18% of those sequences being non-productive. Besides the first cohort of hundreds of subjects, a separate validation cohort made up of about 120 different subjects was used. The study aimed to test whether signatures of past pathogen exposure could be identified by cataloging public T cell receptors. In the later analysis, no new phenotypic data were used to find candidate immune exposures; instead, reliance was placed on TCR beta sequences and their occurrence across donors. In a later genetic analysis, genome-wide SNP genotypes for about 65% of the roughly 670 donors were used, and that subset was treated as a discovery cohort. In an earlier analysis of roughly 600 of the donors, high-throughput TCR beta sequencing was used to judge whether each TCR beta V gene segment behaved as functional or pseudogenic. HLA typing covered class I and class II loci at four-digit resolution. An early release that covered several hundred HLA-typed donors contained around 300 gigabases of sequencing data and 70 million to 100 million unique TCR sequences. The study used immunosequencing to profile the T cell repertoires of 600 to 850 subjects and linked those repertoires to cytomegalovirus serostatus. To study patterns of TCR occurrence, a later analysis re-analyzed previously published TCR beta repertoires from 600 to 750 donors and added high-resolution HLA genotyping. Donor age, sex, ethnicity and CMV serostatus were collected together with the repertoire data. Several DR-DQ haplotypes were handled as single units for association and clustering because linkage in the cohort was strong. Typing coverage varied by locus: roughly 620-640 donors for A, B, C, DRB1 and DQB1; around 560 for DQA1; over 600 for DPA1; more than 450 for DPB1. To predict cytomegalovirus infection status, the study combined high-throughput TCR immunosequencing, statistical association of individual TCRs with disease status, and machine learning. Of the roughly 400 genotyped donors, approximately 80% fell in the genetic ancestry cluster associated with self-reported Caucasian donors. Every discovery cohort repertoire had been produced on one sequencing platform.

The full study reports these points: In both the original and validation cohorts, the classifier was reported to diagnose cytomegalovirus status with high specificity and sensitivity. Fewer than 20 rarely observed V segments, including chromosome 9 orphons, were excluded from the earlier analysis of some 590 of the donors because counts were too low. An association between a missense DCLRE1C variant and V-gene and J-gene trimming of TCR beta chains was found in a later genetic analysis and replicated in an independent cohort. The cohort was sequenced for TCR beta chains only, and without alpha or paired-chain data the features that could be detected were limited. At a false discovery rate of 0.05, a later analysis linked 16,951 TCR beta sequences to specific HLA alleles. Linkage disequilibrium might explain the correlated functional status among segregating V segments, but an unknown experimental factor could not be excluded. A group of highly shared sequence variants was considered likely to be a technical artifact of the sequencing pipeline. Some IMGT-functional V segments, including TRBV6-2 and TRBV6-3, could not be told apart with the 87-base-pair reads, so those segments were excluded. Because HLA typing was missing for some donors at each locus, association tests included only the typed subset. Across donors, most TCR sequences were observed very rarely, whereas some public TCRs were present in many individuals. The authors suggested that the approach could potentially be generalized to other disease states and immunological phenotypes. A further reported finding was that TCR beta sequences accurately predicted the HLA-A and HLA-B alleles for most subjects in the first cohort. Most CMV-associated TCR beta chains appeared to be HLA-restricted in a later analysis, and the HLA associations seemed to be driven largely by CMV exposure. In vitro tests confirmed that three of the cytomegalovirus-associated TCR beta chains recognize cytomegalovirus antigens. The study gave a list of about 160 TCR beta chains associated with cytomegalovirus. Broadly in line with IMGT annotations, most TCR beta V segments showed up in productive rearrangements about 87% or about 30% of the time in an earlier analysis of approximately 600 of the donors. CMV serostatus was the only immune exposure information available for the cohort. Roughly uniform sequencing depth across donors was assumed in presence/absence analyses, although this assumption may not hold. According to a later analysis, parvovirus B19, influenza, CMV and Epstein-Barr virus appeared linked to several top co-occurrence clusters. A later analysis found that HLA-associated TCR beta chains were more clonally expanded and had lower generation probabilities than equally common non-associated chains. A later genetic analysis reported fewer N-insertions in productive TCRs among donors in an Asian-associated ancestry cluster than the roughly 690-donor mean. When HLA alleles, especially DR and DQ, strongly co-occurred, TCR associations were difficult to assign to individual alleles. In a later analysis, the rate of TCR association differed among HLA loci, with DRB1 alleles having the most associated TCRs and HLA-C alleles having the fewest.

The receptor library was made with the immunoSEQ multiplex PCR assay. For the multiplex PCR, a mixture combining 60 forward primers for TCR Vbeta segments and 13 reverse primers for TCR Jbeta segments was used. Amplification of the CDR3 region of rearranged TCR beta genes was performed with a multiplex PCR assay on genomic DNA. The amplified TCR beta libraries were sequenced on the Illumina HiSeq System as 87-base-pair reads. The authors processed their data as follows. A later analysis tallied roughly 78 million unique TCR beta chains across the 700 or so repertoires, and about 10 million of those chains were shared by two or more donors. To remove PCR and sequencing errors, raw reads were error-corrected and collapsed into unique sequences using a nearest-neighbor algorithm that merged closely related sequences. To assign V, D and J gene segments, CDR3 sequences were aligned to IMGT reference sequences. For a sequence to be retained, a match of at least six nucleotides to both a V gene segment and a J gene segment was required. A rearrangement was called productive if the CDR3 had no stop codons and remained in frame with V and J, and every other rearrangement was called non-productive. CDR3 was defined by IMGT convention, running from the second conserved V-encoded cysteine to the conserved J-encoded phenylalanine. The earlier analysis of a few hundred of the donors excluded any sequence lacking an unambiguous match to a single V gene segment. In an earlier analysis of approximately 610 of the donors, V segments were called functional above 56.7% productive rearrangements and were called segregating when the between-donor standard deviation exceeded 5%. A statistical classification framework was built to diagnose cytomegalovirus status from the catalog of TCR beta chain sequences. In a later analysis, V and J genes were assigned by comparing TCR nucleotide sequences against IMGT/GENE-DB human TR gene sequences. The TCRdist pipeline was used in a later analysis to assign CDR3 sequences and most-parsimonious VDJ recombination scenarios. In a later analysis, each TCR beta chain was defined by its CDR3 amino acid sequence together with its V-gene family, and reads without a unique V-gene family were excluded. As a way to deal with suspected cross-contamination and a sequencing artifact, a later analysis dropped roughly 620 nucleotide sequences that were highly shared and had low generation probability. For each public chain, a later analysis derived a clonal expansion index from normalized ranks of inferred template counts within each repertoire. A later analysis computed generation probabilities with a VDJ recombination model fitted to out-of-frame rearrangements, and checked the results against IGoR. A later analysis scored TCR-TCR, TCR-HLA and TCR-CMV co-occurrence with hypergeometric tests, applying a repertoire-size bias correction to TCR pairs. To estimate false discovery rates, a later analysis permuted the HLA or CMV assignments 20 times. In a later analysis, co-occurring TCRs were grouped with DBSCAN, and TCRdist sequence similarity was added when clustering was performed within HLA-allele-positive subsets. For co-occurrence clustering, repertoires with fewer than 30,000 or more than 120,000 public chains were excluded, along with several repertoires with anomalous nucleotide sharing. TCRdb mirrors the immuneACCESS table, restricted to in-frame sequences. Some clones are absent from its copies; in checked studies, under half trace to an unresolved V gene, and the reason for the others is unknown. D and trimming were read from the DNA, whereas the V and J calls and clone size are those reported in that table. The table kept for this sample lists tens of thousands of clones. The ten largest make up around 17% of the sample.

The CDR3 measures 15 amino acids from cysteine to phenylalanine. Only the CDR3 part of the read is kept: 45 bases, read in frame from the first base. V gives up 4 bases and J gives up 6 bases, and the segment between their germline ends measures 17 bases. The germline V gene provides CDR1 MNHEY and CDR2 SVGAGI. About this clone itself: Its binding antigen is unknown.

In total, roughly 710 healthy bone marrow donors made up the cohort. All cohort members were sampled while nominally healthy, although unrecorded immune exposures were likely present. The donor tested CMV seropositive and was one of the 289 seropositive cohort members. A peripheral blood sample was provided by each donor, and peripheral blood mononuclear cells were used for TCR beta sequencing. Genomic DNA extraction from the blood cell samples was performed with the Qiagen DNeasy Blood Extraction Kit. Sequenced input: PBMCs. This clonotype was sampled from a male donor in good health and CMV-seropositive. Recombination connected TRBV6-5 to TRBJ2-3, and possibly TRBD1, on 5 matching bases. The encoded CDR3 is CASSSLTGAGDTQYF. The base sequence is TGTGCCAGCAGTTCTCTGACTGGGGCCGGGGATACGCAGTATTTT.